The T cell receptor beta chain under discussion was sequenced for a study of response to subunit inactivated influenza vaccine. The study, taken as a whole, reports: Each seasonal flu vaccination may recruit only limited new T cells, authors suggested.

At least ten counts were recorded for this clonotype. As yet, its antigen is unknown. TCRdb processed the RT-PCR reads anew with MiXCR; each CDR3 protein has one entry. The sample consists of under 750,000 distinct CDR3 sequences, roughly 10% of them appearing once. The CDR3 runs 13 residues. V dropped 0 bases and J dropped 5 bases, with 7 bases sitting between them. The germline V gene encodes CDR1 SGHAT and CDR2 FQDESV (reference sequence). V usage is TRBV11-1 and J usage is TRBJ1-1; D gene uncertain. The TCR sequence derives from a man aged 45 to 65 who received an inactivated influenza vaccine. The sequences come from PBMCs from blood, collected on the day of vaccination. CDR3 DNA sequence: TGTGCCAGCAGCTTAGCGCCGTCGACTGAAGCTTTCTTT. Protein sequence: CASSLAPSTEAFF.